This entry describes one T cell receptor beta chain. cDNA came from around 0.5 to 1 ug RNA primed by random hexamers. TCRdb reprocessed the immunoSEQ multiplex PCR reads via MiXCR and lists one record per CDR3 protein. Found here are about 150,000 distinct CDR3 sequences, around 96% of them singletons; the top ten hold 0.15% to 0.2%. These data belong to a study of CD8 T cells in Susac syndrome. Trimming took 4 bases from V and 4 from J, leaving 13 bases between them. This CDR3 spans 13 amino acids. Germline-derived CDR1 and CDR2 are DFQATT and SNEGSKA (reference sequence). The sequence was obtained from a human donor with Susac syndrome. The sequenced sample was CD4+ T cells from PBMCs. V gene TRBV20-1 combines with J gene TRBJ2-5; D possibly corresponds to TRBD2 (5 bases). The DNA of the CDR3 is TGCAGTGCTACCCCCTATGAGGGAGAGACCCAGTACTTC. Protein product: CSATPYEGETQYF.